The 25 T cell receptor beta chains below all came from one sample that was sequenced in a study of Ad26.COV2.S vaccination and SARS-CoV-2 variants (dated by TCRdb to the early 2020s). The library was produced with the immunoSEQ multiplex PCR assay. The immuneACCESS repertoire file appears here via TCRdb, limited to in-frame rearrangements. These files lack a portion of the clones; in checked studies, under half of the deficit traces to unresolved V genes, and the cause of the others is not known. The sample table lists around 340,000 clones, around 89% of them with a count of one. The top ten clones comprise around 5.3% of the sample. The treatment or condition label, as the study defines it: 15 to 20 received Ad26.COV2.S at low or high dose, single or two shots; about 5 received placebo; per-sample allocation not given. Repertoires of vaccine and placebo recipients were sequenced from samples taken on day 63 after the first injection.

This material consisted of peripheral blood, taken in a trial of Ad26.COV2.S vaccine versus placebo. These receptors were collected from a person between 18 and 65 years old who received the Ad26.COV2.S COVID-19 vaccine or a placebo.

Written as DNA, the CDR3 is TGTGCCAGCAGTTTTACCGGGACAGGGAGGGAGACCCAGTACTTC. As protein: CASSFTGTGRETQYF. The chain couples TRBV28 to TRBJ2-5; TRBD1 matches at 9 bases. The germline gives CDR1 MDHEN, CDR2 SYDVKM. CDR3 length: 15 amino acids. J was trimmed by 5 bases and V by 3 bases; bases with no gene match: 7.

This chain uses TRBV7-8 with TRBJ2-1; 8 bases match TRBD1. Germline V gives CDR1 SGHVS, CDR2 FQNEAQ. Unmatched junction bases numbered 9, after V lost 3 bases and J lost 8 bases. The CDR3 runs 15 residues. This chain's CDR3 is CASSFVTGARDEQFF. The DNA for the CDR3 is TGTGCCAGCAGCTTTGTGACAGGGGCGAGGGATGAGCAGTTCTTC.

The chain couples TRBV27 to TRBJ2-7; 8 nucleotides match TRBD1. With V trimmed by 3 bases and J by 3 bases, 7 bases remained unmatched. Germline V gene data show CDR1 as MNHEY and CDR2 as SMNVEV (reference sequence). This CDR3 is 15 amino acids long. CDR3 bases: TGTGCCAGCAGTTTTGGACAGGGAATTAACTACGAGCAGTACTTC. Its protein product is CASSFGQGINYEQYF.

The gene calls are TRBV11-2 and TRBJ2-7; D could derive from TRBD1 or TRBD2 (5 bases each). Trimming stripped 5 bases from V and 2 bases from J, with 13 bases between. Germline lookup yields CDR1 SGHAT and CDR2 FQNNGV. The CDR3 is 14 amino acids. CDR3 sequence: CASSPIRGTYEQYF. The CDR3, as DNA: TGTGCCAGCAGCCCGATTCGGGGCACCTACGAGCAGTACTTC. Together with reference TRBV11-2 and TRBJ2-7, the CDR3 gives the full variable domain: EAGVAQSPRYKIIEKRQSVAFWCNPISGHATLYWYQQILGQGPKLLIQFQNNGVVDDSQLPKDRFSAERLKGVDSTLKIQPAKLEDSAVYLCASSPIRGTYEQYFGPGTRLTVT.

The chain recombines TRBV2 with TRBJ2-1; D is undetermined. The ends were cut back, 6 bases at V and 5 bases at J, with 11 bases in the middle. The CDR3 is 13 amino acids. Germline V CDR1 and CDR2: SNHLY, FYNNEI. CDR3 residues: CASSGRPDNEQFF. CDR3 bases: TGTGCCAGCAGCGGTCGACCCGACAATGAGCAGTTCTTC.

This clone was observed a single time. The chain employs TRBV28 and TRBJ2-3, with D maybe TRBD2 (6 bases). Germline lookup yields CDR1 MDHEN and CDR2 SYDVKM. V was pared by 8 bases and J by 1 base, with 13 bases between. The CDR3 length is 14 residues. CDR3 bases: TGTGCCAGCGGAGCGGGTTACGGCACAGATACGCAGTATTTT. Encoded protein: CASGAGYGTDTQYF.

The gene calls are TRBV10-2 and TRBJ2-3; 11 nucleotides align to TRBD1. The CDR3 has 16 amino acids. From germline, CDR1 is WSHSY and CDR2 SAAADI. J was trimmed by 3 bases and V by 3 bases; bases with no gene match: 5. The CDR3 DNA is TGCGCCAGCAGTGAAGGACAGGGGGCTTTGACAGATACGCAGTATTTT. This translates into CASSEGQGALTDTQYF.

V usage is TRBV10-3 and J usage is TRBJ1-1; no reliable D call. CDR1 and CDR2 (germline): ENHRY, SYGVKD. Trimming pared 11 bases from V and 3 bases from J, leaving 16 bases between. The CDR3 covers 13 residues. The CDR3 is CAVTKMLDTEAFF. The CDR3 DNA sequence: TGTGCCGTGACCAAGATGTTGGACACTGAAGCTTTCTTT.

This clone was observed a few times. V gene TRBV6-2 or TRBV6-3 combines with J gene TRBJ1-6; 11 nucleotides match TRBD1. This CDR3 is built from 16 residues. Germline V gene data show CDR1 as MNHEY and CDR2 as SVGEGT. Germline trimming cut 0 bases from V and 10 bases from J; bases unmatched to any gene: 5. The CDR3 DNA follows: TGTGCCAGCAGTTACTCCGGGACAGGGGGACGGTCACCCCTCCACTTT. Amino acids: CASSYSGTGGRSPLHF.

Here the CDR3 DNA reads TGTGCCAGCAGCCCTGGGACTAGCGGGGGGTACGAGCAGTACTTC. It specifies CASSPGTSGGYEQYF. This rearrangement joins TRBV7-8 to TRBJ2-7; TRBD2 aligns across 15 bases. The J segment lost 4 bases and the V segment lost 5 bases, leaving 3 bases of the junction unmatched. The length of the CDR3 is 15 residues. Germline V gene data show CDR1 as SGHVS and CDR2 as FQNEAQ.

The chain uses TRBV9 and TRBJ1-5, with D tentatively TRBD1 (5 bases). Germline-derived CDR1 and CDR2 are SGDLS and YYNGEE. This CDR3 spans 14 amino acids. Trimming removed 0 bases from V and 9 bases from J, with 13 bases in between. The CDR3 region has the DNA TGTGCCAGCAGCGTAGACGGGGCGTATGGGCCCCAGCATTTT. It codes for CASSVDGAYGPQHF.

This chain uses TRBV11-3 with TRBJ2-5, with D hard to call. There are 13 residues in the CDR3. From germline, CDR1 is SGHNT and CDR2 YENEEA. Trimming left V 5 bases short and J 0 bases short, with 7 bases between. The CDR3 region has the DNA TGTGCCAGCAGCCTGCGGCACCAAGAGACCCAGTACTTC. Its protein product is CASSLRHQETQYF.

The gene calls are TRBV24-1 and TRBJ2-3, with 7 nucleotides matching TRBD2. Losses at the gene ends were 2 bases for V and 0 bases for J; bases not matched to a gene: 10. CDR1 KGHDR and CDR2 SFDVKD come from the germline V gene. The CDR3 consists of 18 residues. CDR3 sequence reads: CATSDWGTIEGSTDTQYF. CDR3 nucleotides: TGTGCCACCAGTGATTGGGGGACTATCGAAGGGAGCACAGATACGCAGTATTTT.

The chain links TRBV28 to TRBJ2-7; no reliable D call. CDR1 is MDHEN, CDR2 SYDVKM, per germline. V was trimmed by 5 bases and J by 5 bases, leaving 13 bases between them. The CDR3 runs 13 residues. The CDR3 coding sequence is TGTGCCAGCAGTCCACCTGGATGGAACGAGCAGTACTTC. Translation gives CASSPPGWNEQYF.

J is TRBJ2-1 and V is TRBV3-1 (or the pseudogene TRBV3-2); 8 nucleotides agree with TRBD1. J lost 2 bases, V lost 5 bases, and 8 bases had no gene match. CDR1 and CDR2 (germline): LGHDT, YNNKEL (reference sequence). CDR3 size: 16 residues. The CDR3, as DNA: TGTGCCAGCAGCTATCTAATACAGGGGGCCTACAATGAGCAGTTCTTC. Translated: CASSYLIQGAYNEQFF.

V and J are TRBV7-9 and TRBJ2-5; D might be TRBD2 (5 bases). V dropped 5 bases and J dropped 2 bases, with 9 bases sitting between them. CDR1 is SEHNR and CDR2 is FQNEAQ in the germline V gene (reference sequence). CDR3 length equals 13 residues. In DNA, the CDR3 is TGTGCCAGCAGCCGGGATATTCAAGAGACCCAGTACTTC. Protein product: CASSRDIQETQYF.

This chain uses TRBV19 with TRBJ2-2; no firm D call. V shed 1 base and J shed 0 bases, with 9 bases lying between them. Per the germline V gene, CDR1 is LNHDA and CDR2 is SQIVND (reference sequence). CDR3 length equals 16 residues. CDR3 in amino acids: CASSIAPPPNTGELFF. The CDR3 DNA reads as TGTGCCAGTAGTATAGCCCCACCTCCGAACACCGGGGAGCTGTTTTTT. The whole variable domain, remainder taken from reference TRBV19 and TRBJ2-2, is DGGITQSPKYLFRKEGQNVTLSCEQNLNHDAMYWYRQDPGQGLRLIYYSQIVNDFQKGDIAEGYSVSREKKESFPLTVTSAQKNPTAFYLCASSIAPPPNTGELFFGEGSRLTVL.

The rearrangement links TRBV18 to TRBJ1-6, with 7 positions matching TRBD1. There are 15 residues in the CDR3. Per the germline V gene, CDR1 is KGHSH and CDR2 is LQKENI. V dropped 4 bases and J dropped 8; count of bases not matched to a gene: 8. The CDR3 coding sequence is TGTGCCAGCTCACTTCAGACAGGGACGGATTCACCCCTCCACTTT. This gives the protein CASSLQTGTDSPLHF.

This chain connects TRBV4-2 to TRBJ2-2, with D perhaps TRBD1 (5 bases). Germline V gives CDR1 LGHNA, CDR2 YNFKEQ. The CDR3 contains 13 residues. The CDR3 protein is CATVISNTGELFF. As DNA, the CDR3 is TGTGCGACAGTTATCTCGAACACCGGGGAGCTGTTTTTT.

This chain joins TRBV4-1 and TRBJ2-7; 10 nucleotides line up with TRBD2. V shed 0 bases, J shed 4 bases, and the junction held 21 bases outside the gene matches. CDR1 is MGHRA and CDR2 is YSYEKL in the germline V gene. There are 21 residues in the CDR3. CDR3 sequence: CASSQDPRASGGEGRGYEQYF. CDR3 DNA sequence: TGCGCCAGCAGCCAAGATCCACGGGCTAGCGGGGGTGAGGGTCGAGGTTACGAGCAGTACTTC.

V usage is TRBV30 and J usage is TRBJ1-2, with D possibly TRBD1 on 5 matching bases. Trimming stripped 1 base from V and 4 bases from J, with 13 bases between. The germline V gene has CDR1 GTSNPN and CDR2 SVGIG (reference sequence). The CDR3 spans 14 residues. This CDR3 reads CAWSGQGRGYGYTF. The CDR3 DNA is TGTGCCTGGAGTGGCCAGGGAAGGGGCTATGGCTACACCTTC.

This chain links TRBV3-1 (or the pseudogene TRBV3-2) with TRBJ1-6, with D hard to call. Trimming cost V 4 bases and J 10 bases, with 11 bases left between them. CDR3 length: 13 amino acids. Per the germline V gene, CDR1 is LGHDT and CDR2 is YNNKEL (reference sequence). The CDR3: CASSPDVRSPLHF. Written as DNA, the CDR3 is TGTGCCAGCAGCCCTGACGTACGATCACCCCTCCACTTT.

The rearrangement joins TRBV9 to TRBJ1-2; a possible D gene is TRBD1 (6 bases). Trimming left V 4 bases short and J 0 bases short, with 13 bases between. The CDR3 loop spans 15 amino acids. Germline loops: CDR1 SGDLS, CDR2 YYNGEE. The CDR3 spells CASSTGTRSNYGYTF. CDR3 in DNA: TGTGCCAGCAGCACCGGGACACGGTCTAACTATGGCTACACCTTC. The whole variable domain, remainder taken from reference TRBV9 and TRBJ1-2, is DSGVTQTPKHLITATGQRVTLRCSPRSGDLSVYWYQQSLDQGLQFLIQYYNGEERAKGNILERFSAQQFPDLHSELNLSSLELGDSALYFCASSTGTRSNYGYTFGSGTRLTVV.

The V gene is TRBV12-3 or TRBV12-4, the J gene TRBJ2-3; no reliable D call. The CDR3 sequence is 13 residues long. V lost 1 base and J 5 bases, leaving 7 bases between the germline ends. For the CDR3, the DNA is TGTGCCAGCAGTTTAGGGGATCTAGATACGCAGTATTTT. This codes for CASSLGDLDTQYF.

The table lists this clone with a count of one. The gene calls are TRBV7-2 and TRBJ2-1; 9 bases fit TRBD1. Trimming took 1 base from V and 6 from J; bases not matched to a gene: 4. Germline CDR1 is SGHTA and CDR2 is FQGNSA. The CDR3 has 15 amino acids. CDR3 sequence reads: CASSLGGDRANEQFF. CDR3 nucleotides: TGTGCCAGCAGCTTAGGGGGGGACAGGGCCAATGAGCAGTTCTTC.